This T cell receptor (beta chain) was obtained from a study of T cell responses to AZD1222 COVID-19 vaccine. Germline lookup yields CDR1 MNHEY and CDR2 SVGAGI. This CDR3 has 16 amino acids. Trimming cost V 0 bases and J 7 bases; bases outside gene matches: 11. The protocol was immunoSEQ multiplex PCR, while the TCRdb copy is restricted to in-frame clones and leaves out a portion. The sample carries tens of thousands of clones, around 80% recorded once. The chain combines TRBV6-5 with TRBJ2-7, with 8 bases fitting TRBD1. This clonotype was sampled from an adult in good health. This sample comprised peripheral blood, obtained on day 0 of AZD1222 vaccination. The CDR3 DNA reads TGTGCCAGCAGTTACTCCTTCCGGCAGGGGGCTCGAGAGCAGTACTTC. It codes for CASSYSFRQGAREQYF.